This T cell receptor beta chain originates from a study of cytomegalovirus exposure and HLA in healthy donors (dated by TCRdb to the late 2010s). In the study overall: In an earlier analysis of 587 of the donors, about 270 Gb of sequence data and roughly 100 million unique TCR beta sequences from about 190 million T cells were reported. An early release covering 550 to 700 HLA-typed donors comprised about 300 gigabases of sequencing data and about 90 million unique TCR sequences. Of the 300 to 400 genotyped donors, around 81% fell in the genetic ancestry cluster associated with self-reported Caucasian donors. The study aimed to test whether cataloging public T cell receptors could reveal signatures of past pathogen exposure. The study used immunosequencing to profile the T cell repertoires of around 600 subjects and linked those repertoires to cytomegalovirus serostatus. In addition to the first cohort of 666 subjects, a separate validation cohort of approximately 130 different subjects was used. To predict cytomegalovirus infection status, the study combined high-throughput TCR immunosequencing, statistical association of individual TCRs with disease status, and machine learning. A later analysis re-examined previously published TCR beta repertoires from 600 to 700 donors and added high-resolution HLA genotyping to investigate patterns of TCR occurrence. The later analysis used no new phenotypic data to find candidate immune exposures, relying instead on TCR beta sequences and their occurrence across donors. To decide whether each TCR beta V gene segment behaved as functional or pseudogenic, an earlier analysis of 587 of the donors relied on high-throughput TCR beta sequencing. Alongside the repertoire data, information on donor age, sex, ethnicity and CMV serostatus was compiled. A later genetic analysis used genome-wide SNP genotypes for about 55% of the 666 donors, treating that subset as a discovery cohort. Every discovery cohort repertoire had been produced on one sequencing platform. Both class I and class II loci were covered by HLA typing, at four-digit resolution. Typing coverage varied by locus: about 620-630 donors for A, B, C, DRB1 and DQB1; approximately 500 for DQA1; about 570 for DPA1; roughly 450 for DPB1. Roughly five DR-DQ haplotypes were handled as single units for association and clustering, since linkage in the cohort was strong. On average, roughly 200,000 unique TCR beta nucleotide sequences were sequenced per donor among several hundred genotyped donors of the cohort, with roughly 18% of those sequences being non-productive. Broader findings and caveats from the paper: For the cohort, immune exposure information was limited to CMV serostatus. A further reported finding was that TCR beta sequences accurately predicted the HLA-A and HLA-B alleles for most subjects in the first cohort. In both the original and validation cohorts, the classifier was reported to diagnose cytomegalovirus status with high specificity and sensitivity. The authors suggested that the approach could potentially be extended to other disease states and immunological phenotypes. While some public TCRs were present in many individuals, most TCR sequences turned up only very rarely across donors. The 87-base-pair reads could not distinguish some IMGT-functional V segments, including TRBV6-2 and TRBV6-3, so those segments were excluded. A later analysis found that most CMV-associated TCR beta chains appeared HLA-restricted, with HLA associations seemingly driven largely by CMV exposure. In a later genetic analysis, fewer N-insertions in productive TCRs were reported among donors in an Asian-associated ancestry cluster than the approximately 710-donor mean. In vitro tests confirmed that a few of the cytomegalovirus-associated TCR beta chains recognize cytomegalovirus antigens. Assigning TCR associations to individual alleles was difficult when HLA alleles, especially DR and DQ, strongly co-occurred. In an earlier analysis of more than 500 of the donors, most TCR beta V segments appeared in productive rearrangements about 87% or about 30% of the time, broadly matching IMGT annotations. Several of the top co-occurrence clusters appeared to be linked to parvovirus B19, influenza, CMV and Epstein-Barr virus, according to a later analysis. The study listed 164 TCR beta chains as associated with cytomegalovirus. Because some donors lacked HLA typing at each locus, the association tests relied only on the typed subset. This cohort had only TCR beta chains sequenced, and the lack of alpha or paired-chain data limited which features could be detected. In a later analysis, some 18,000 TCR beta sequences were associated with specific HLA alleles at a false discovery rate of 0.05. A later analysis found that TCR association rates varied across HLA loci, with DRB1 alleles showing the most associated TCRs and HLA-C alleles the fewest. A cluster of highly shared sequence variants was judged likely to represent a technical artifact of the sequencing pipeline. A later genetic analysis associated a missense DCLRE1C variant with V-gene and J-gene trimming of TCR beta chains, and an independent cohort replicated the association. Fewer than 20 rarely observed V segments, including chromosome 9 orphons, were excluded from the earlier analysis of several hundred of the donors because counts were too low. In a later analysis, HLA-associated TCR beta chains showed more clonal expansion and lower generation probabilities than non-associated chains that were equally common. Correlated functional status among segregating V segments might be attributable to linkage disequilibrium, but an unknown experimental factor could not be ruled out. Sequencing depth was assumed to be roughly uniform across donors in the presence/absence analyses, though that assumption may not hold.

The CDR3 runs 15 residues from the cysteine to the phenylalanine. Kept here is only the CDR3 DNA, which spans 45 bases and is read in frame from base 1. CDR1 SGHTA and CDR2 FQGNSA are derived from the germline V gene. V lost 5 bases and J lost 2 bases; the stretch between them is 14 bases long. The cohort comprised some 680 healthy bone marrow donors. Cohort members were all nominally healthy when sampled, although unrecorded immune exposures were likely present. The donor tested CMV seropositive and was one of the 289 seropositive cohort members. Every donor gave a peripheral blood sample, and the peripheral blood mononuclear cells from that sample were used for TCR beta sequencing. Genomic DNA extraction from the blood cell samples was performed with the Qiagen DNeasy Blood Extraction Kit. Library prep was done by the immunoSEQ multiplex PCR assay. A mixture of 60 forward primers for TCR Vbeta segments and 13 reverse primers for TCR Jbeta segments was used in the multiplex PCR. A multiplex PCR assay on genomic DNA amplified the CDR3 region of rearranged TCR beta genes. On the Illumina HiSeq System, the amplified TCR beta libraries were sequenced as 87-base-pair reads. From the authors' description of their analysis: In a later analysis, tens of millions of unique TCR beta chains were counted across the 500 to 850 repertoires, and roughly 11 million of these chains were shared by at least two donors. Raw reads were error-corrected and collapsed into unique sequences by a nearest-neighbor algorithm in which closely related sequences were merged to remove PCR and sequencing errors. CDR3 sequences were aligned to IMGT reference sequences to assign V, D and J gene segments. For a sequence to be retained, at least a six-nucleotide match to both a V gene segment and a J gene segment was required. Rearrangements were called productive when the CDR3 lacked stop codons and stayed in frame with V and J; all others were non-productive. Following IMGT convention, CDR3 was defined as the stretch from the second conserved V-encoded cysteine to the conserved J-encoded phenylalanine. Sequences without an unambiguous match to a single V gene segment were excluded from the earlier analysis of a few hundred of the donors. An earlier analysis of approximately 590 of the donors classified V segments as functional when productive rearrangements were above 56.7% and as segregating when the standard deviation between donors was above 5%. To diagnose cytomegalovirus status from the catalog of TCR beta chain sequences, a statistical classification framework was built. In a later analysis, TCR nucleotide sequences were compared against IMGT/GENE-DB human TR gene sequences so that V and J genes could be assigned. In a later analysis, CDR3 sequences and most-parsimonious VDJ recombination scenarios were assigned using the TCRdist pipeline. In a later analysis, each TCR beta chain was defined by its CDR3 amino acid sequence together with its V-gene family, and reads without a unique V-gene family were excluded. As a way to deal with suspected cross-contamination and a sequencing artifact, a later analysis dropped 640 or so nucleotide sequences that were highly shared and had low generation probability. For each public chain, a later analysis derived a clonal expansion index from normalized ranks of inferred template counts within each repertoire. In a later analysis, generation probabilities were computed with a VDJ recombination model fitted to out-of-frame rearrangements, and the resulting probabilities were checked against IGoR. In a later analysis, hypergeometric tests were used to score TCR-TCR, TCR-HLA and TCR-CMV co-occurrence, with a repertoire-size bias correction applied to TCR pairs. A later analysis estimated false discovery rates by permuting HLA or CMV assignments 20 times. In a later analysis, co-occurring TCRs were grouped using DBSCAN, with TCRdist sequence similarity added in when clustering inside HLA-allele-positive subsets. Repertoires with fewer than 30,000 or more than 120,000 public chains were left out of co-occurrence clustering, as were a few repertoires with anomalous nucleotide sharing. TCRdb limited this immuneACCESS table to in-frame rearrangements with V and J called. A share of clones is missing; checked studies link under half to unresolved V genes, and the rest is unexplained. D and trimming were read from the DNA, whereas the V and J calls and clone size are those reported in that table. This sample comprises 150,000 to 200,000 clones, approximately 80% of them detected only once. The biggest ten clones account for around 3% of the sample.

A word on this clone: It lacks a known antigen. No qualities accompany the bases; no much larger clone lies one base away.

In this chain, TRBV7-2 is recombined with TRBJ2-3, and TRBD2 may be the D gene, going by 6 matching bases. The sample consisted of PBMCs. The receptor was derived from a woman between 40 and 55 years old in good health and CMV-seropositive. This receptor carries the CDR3 CASSAAGTFTDTQYF. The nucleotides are TGTGCCAGCAGCGCTGCAGGGACTTTCACAGATACGCAGTATTTT.